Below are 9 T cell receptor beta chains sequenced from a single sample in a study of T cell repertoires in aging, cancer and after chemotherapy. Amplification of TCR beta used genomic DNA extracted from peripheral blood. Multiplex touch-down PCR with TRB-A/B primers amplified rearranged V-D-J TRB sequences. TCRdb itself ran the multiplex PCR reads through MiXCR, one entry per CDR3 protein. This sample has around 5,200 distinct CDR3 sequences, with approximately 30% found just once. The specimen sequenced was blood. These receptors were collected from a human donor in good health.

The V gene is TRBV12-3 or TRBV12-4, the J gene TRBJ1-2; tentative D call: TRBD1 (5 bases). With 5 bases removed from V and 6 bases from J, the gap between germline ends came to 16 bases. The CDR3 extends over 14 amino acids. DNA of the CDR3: TGTGCCAGCAGTCTGGGCGGGGGAGGTGATGGCTACACCTTC. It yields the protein CASSLGGGGDGYTF.

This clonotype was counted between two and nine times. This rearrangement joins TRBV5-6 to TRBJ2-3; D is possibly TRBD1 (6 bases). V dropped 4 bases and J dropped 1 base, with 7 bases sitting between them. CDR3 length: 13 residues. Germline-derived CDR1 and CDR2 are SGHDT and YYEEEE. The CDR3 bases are TGTGCCAGCAGCCCAGGGGGCACAGATACGCAGTATTTT. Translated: CASSPGGTDTQYF.

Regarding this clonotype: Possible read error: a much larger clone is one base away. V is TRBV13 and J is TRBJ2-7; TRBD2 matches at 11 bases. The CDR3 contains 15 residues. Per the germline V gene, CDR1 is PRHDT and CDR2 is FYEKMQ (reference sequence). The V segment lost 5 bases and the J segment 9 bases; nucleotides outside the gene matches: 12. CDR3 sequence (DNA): TGTGCCAGCAGCCCGGGGACTAGCGGCCTTGCTGCGCAGTACTTC. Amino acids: CASSPGTSGLAAQYF.

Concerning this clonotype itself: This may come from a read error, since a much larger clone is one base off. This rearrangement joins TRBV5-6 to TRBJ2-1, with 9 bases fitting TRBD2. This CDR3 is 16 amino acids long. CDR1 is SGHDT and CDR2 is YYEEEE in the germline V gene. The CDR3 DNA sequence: TGTTCCAGCAGCTTCGAACTAGCGGGCGGCTACAATGAGCAGTTCTTC. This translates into CSSSFELAGGYNEQFF.

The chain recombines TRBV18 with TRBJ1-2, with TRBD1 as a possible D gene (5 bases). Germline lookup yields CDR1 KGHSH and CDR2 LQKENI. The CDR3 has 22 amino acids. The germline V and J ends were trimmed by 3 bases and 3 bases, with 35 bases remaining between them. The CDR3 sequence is CASSPAPKIEAAFRSGYYGYTF. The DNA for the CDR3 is TGTGCCAGCTCACCGGCCCCAAAAATAGAGGCAGCGTTCCGATCAGGGTACTATGGCTACACCTTC.

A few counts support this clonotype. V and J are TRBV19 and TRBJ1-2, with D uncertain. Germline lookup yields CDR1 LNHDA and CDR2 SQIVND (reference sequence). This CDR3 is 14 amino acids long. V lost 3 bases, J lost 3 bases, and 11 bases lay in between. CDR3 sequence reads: CASSIGSNHYGYTF. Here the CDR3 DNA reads TGTGCCAGTAGTATCGGCAGTAATCACTATGGCTACACCTTC.

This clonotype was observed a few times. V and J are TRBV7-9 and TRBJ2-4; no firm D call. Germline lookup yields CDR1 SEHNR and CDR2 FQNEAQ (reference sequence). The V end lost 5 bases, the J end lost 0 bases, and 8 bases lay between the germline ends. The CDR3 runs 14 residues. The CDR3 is CASSATLAKNIQYF. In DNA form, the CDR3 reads TGTGCCAGCAGCGCGACCTTAGCCAAAAACATTCAGTACTTC.

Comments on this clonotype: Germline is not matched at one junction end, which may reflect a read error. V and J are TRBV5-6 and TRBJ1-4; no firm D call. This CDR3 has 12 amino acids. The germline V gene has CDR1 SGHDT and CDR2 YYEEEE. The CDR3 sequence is CDSSRVGEKLFF. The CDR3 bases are TGTGACAGCAGCCGAGTCGGCGAAAAACTGTTTTTT.

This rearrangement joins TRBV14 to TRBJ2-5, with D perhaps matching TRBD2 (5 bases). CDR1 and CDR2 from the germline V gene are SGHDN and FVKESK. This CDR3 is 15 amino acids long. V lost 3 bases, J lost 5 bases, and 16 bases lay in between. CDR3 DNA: TGTGCCAGCAGCCATATGGGTAGGGAGCGGGAGACCCAGTACTTC. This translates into CASSHMGRERETQYF.